This T cell receptor (beta chain) was recorded in a study of cytomegalovirus exposure and HLA in healthy donors. Background on the study: The same platform as the roughly 670 first-cohort repertoires was used for the 120 validation repertoires, a later analysis reported. Whole-study results and caveats: The study designated some 180 TCR beta chains cytomegalovirus-associated. First-cohort TCR clusters tended to co-occur in the 120 or so validation repertoires, a later analysis found. In vitro testing confirmed a few CMV-associated chains as specific for CMV antigens.

Assay used: immunoSEQ multiplex PCR; TCRdb lists only in-frame clones, some missing. The sample has about 66,000 clones; approximately 97% are singletons. This clone was observed once. Its antigen is still unknown. The CDR3 spans 13 residues. Germline V CDR1 and CDR2: SNHLY, FYNNEI. The ends were cut back, 8 bases at V and 3 bases at J, with 14 bases in the middle. The specimen was PBMCs. The sequence came from a woman younger than 35 in good health and CMV-seropositive. V is TRBV2 and J is TRBJ2-7, with D hard to call. The CDR3 DNA is TGTGCCAGCCTTGTCGGAGAGTACTACGAGCAGTACTTC. Its translation is CASLVGEYYEQYF.